One T cell receptor beta chain is described in this entry. As for time point: patch test 3, about 24 weeks after DPC sensitization. Treatment meaning: therapeutic diphenylcyclopropenone sensitization with weekly scalp DPC. TCRdb independently ran MiXCR on the RACE reads; one entry per CDR3 protein. The table records approximately 97,000 distinct CDR3 sequences, 25% to 35% of them present only once. This entry is derived from a study of human T cells and chemical hapten exposure. The CDR3 is 16 amino acids. Per germline, CDR1 MNHNS and CDR2 SASEGT. V dropped 6 bases and J dropped 6 bases, with 21 bases sitting between them.

The receptor was derived from a man aged 40-49 years with alopecia areata. Some clones in this sample may be carry-over from other donors' samples. The specimen comprised whole blood, sampled in connection with sensitization to the hapten diphenylcyclopropenone (DPC). The chain recombines TRBV6-1 with TRBJ1-5, with D tentatively TRBD1 (6 bases). This CDR3 reads CASRAYSRGGSQPQHF. CDR3 sequence (DNA): TGTGCCAGCAGGGCTTATAGTCGAGGGGGGAGTCAGCCCCAGCATTTT.